This TCR beta chain originates from a study of T-cell memory formation after mild COVID-19. TCRdb called the 5' RACE reads again in MiXCR, with one record for every CDR3 protein. Among nearly 110,000 distinct CDR3 sequences listed, roughly 14% were seen once. The CDR3 totals 15 residues. J was trimmed by 3 bases and V by 1 base; bases with no gene match: 5. Germline lookup yields CDR1 MGHRA and CDR2 YSYEKL. This receptor was obtained from a man aged 18 to 29 who had mild COVID-19 (a few samples of this study predate the infection). Cell type and time point are not known. Sequencing used PBMCs or a T cell subset sorted from them (not recorded which). The chain combines TRBV4-1 with TRBJ2-7; 8 positions agree with TRBD2. The CDR3 region has the DNA TGCGCCAGCAGCCAAGCCAGCGGGGGCCTCTACGAGCAGTACGTC. It yields the protein CASSQASGGLYEQYV.